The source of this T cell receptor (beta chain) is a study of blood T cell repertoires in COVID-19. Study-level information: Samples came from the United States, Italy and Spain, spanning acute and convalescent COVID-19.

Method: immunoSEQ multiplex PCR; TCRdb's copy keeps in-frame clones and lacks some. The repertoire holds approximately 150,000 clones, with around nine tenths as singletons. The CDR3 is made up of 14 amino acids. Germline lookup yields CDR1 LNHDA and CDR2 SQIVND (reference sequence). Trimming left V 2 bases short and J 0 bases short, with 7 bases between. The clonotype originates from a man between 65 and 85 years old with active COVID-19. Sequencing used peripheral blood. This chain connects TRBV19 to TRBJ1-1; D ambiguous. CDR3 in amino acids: CASSITALNTEAFF. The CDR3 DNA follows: TGTGCCAGTAGTATAACAGCCTTGAACACTGAAGCTTTCTTT.